These 25 T cell receptor beta chains were sequenced from one sample in a study of T cells expressing NK-cell markers. TCRdb reprocessed the 5' RACE reads, keeping one entry per CDR3 protein, no DNA. This sample's clone table lists about 460,000 distinct CDR3 sequences. The sequencing sample was made of blood T cells: a sorted CD56 or NKG2C T cell subset, CD4+ or CD8+ T cells, or bulk PBMC T cells (not recorded which). The receptors originated from a woman between 50 and 59 years old in good health.

The chain has TRBV25-1 and TRBJ1-4; TCRdb names TRBD1, which stays unverified in the absence of DNA. The length of the CDR3 is 14 residues. Germline V CDR1 and CDR2: MGHDK, SYGVNS. The CDR3 spells CASTPFGGNEKLFF.

V gene TRBV9 combines with J gene TRBJ2-5; the TCRdb call, TRBD2, lacks DNA for checking. This CDR3 comprises 18 residues. Germline lookup yields CDR1 SGDLS and CDR2 YYNGEE. The CDR3 region is CASSVDWIRAGGPETQYF.

The chain carries TRBV20-1 and TRBJ2-1. CDR3 length equals 13 residues. CDR1 and CDR2 from the germline V gene are DFQATT and SNEGSKA (reference sequence). This chain's CDR3 is CSAGKWGSNEQFF.

This chain uses TRBV12-3 or TRBV12-4 with TRBJ2-1. This CDR3 has 15 amino acids. CDR3 in amino acids: CASRPTLTSYNEQFF.

V and J are TRBV23-1 and TRBJ1-1. TRBV23-1 is sorted into the ORF group, with uncertain function. The CDR3 contains 11 residues. CDR3 in amino acids: CANLAGTEAFF.

V and J are TRBV6-5 and TRBJ2-7. The length of the CDR3 is 14 residues. Germline CDR1 reads MNHEY; CDR2 reads SVGAGI. CDR3 sequence reads: CASSYSLNPLAQYF.

The chain is built from TRBV20-1 and TRBJ2-1; TCRdb lists TRBD1, though no DNA is available to test this call. The CDR3 consists of 16 residues. Germline loops: CDR1 DFQATT, CDR2 SNEGSKA (reference sequence). The CDR3 loop is CSARERARGLYNEQFF.

The rearrangement uses TRBV3-1 and TRBJ2-5; TCRdb outputs TRBD2, but without DNA this stays unchecked. The CDR3 length is 16 residues. The germline CDR1 and CDR2 sequences are LGHDT and YNNKEL (reference sequence). CDR3 protein: CASRRGLAGPVGDQYF.

V gene TRBV5-1 combines with J gene TRBJ1-1; absent DNA, TCRdb's TRBD1 call cannot be checked. CDR1 is SGHRS and CDR2 is YFSETQ in the germline V gene. This CDR3 has 17 residues. CDR3 sequence reads: CASSSTGTGIGNTEAFF. Using reference TRBV5-1 and TRBJ1-1 for the parts outside the CDR3, the full variable domain is KAGVTQTPRYLIKTRGQQVTLSCSPISGHRSVSWYQQTPGQGLQFLFEYFSETQRNKGNFPGRFSGRQFSNSRSEMNVSTLELGDSALYLCASSSTGTGIGNTEAFFGQGTRLTVV.

The gene calls are TRBV27 and TRBJ1-2; TCRdb proposes TRBD1, but this gene call is untestable without DNA. The CDR3 runs to 12 residues. The germline gives CDR1 MNHEY, CDR2 SMNVEV (reference sequence). CDR3 residues: CASSGGLDGYTF.

The chain's CDR3 is CASSQTGVNTEAFF. The genes are TRBV12-3 or TRBV12-4 and TRBJ1-1; the TRBD1 assignment by TCRdb is unverifiable without DNA. This CDR3 comprises 14 residues.

This sequence joins TRBV3-1 and TRBJ2-5; the D gene TCRdb calls, TRBD2, cannot be checked with no DNA. The V gene's germline CDR1 is LGHDT and CDR2 YNNKEL (reference sequence). The CDR3 consists of 14 residues. The chain's CDR3 is CASKRGSILETQYF.

V usage is TRBV20-1 and J usage is TRBJ2-5; TCRdb indicates TRBD1, and absent DNA this call remains unverified. CDR1 is DFQATT and CDR2 is SNEGSKA in the germline V gene (reference sequence). This CDR3 spans 13 amino acids. CDR3 region: CSAGWRNQETQYF.

J is TRBJ2-3 and V is TRBV7-2. Per germline, CDR1 SGHTA and CDR2 FQGNSA. The CDR3 sequence is 15 residues long. The CDR3 spells CASSQWTSSTDTQYF.

The V call is TRBV27, the J call TRBJ2-3. This CDR3 region has 13 residues. Germline assignment: CDR1 MNHEY and CDR2 SMNVEV (reference sequence). CDR3 region: CASSLVLADTQYF.

This sequence joins TRBV4-1 and TRBJ2-7; no DNA is available, so the TRBD2 call from TCRdb remains unchecked. The length of the CDR3 is 14 residues. Germline V gene lookup returns CDR1 MGHRA and CDR2 YSYEKL. CDR3 residues: CASSQLAGGSEQYF.

This sequence joins TRBV19 and TRBJ2-1; the D call of TRBD2 rests on TCRdb alone, since no DNA is present to check it. Germline V gene sequence: CDR1 LNHDA, CDR2 SQIVND (reference sequence). The CDR3 has 14 residues. The chain's CDR3 is CASNRELSVHEQFF.

This chain uses TRBV9 with TRBJ2-5; with no DNA, the TCRdb D assignment of TRBD2 cannot be verified. The CDR3 extends over 15 amino acids. CDR1 and CDR2 from the germline V gene are SGDLS and YYNGEE. The CDR3 loop is CASSGSGNSQETQYF.

This rearrangement joins TRBV9 to TRBJ2-7; TCRdb outputs TRBD2, but without DNA this stays unchecked. The CDR3 totals 17 residues. Per the germline V gene, CDR1 is SGDLS and CDR2 is YYNGEE. CDR3 sequence reads: CASSSRDGTSGIYEQYF.

The chain links TRBV9 to TRBJ2-1; no DNA is available, so the TRBD2 call from TCRdb remains unchecked. The germline CDR1 and CDR2 sequences are SGDLS and YYNGEE. This CDR3 comprises 17 residues. The CDR3 region is CASSFGGRGSSYNEQFF.

This rearrangement joins TRBV29-1 to TRBJ2-7; with no DNA, the TCRdb D assignment of TRBD1 cannot be verified. Germline V gene lookup returns CDR1 SQVTM and CDR2 ANQGSEA. This CDR3 is built from 12 residues. CDR3 sequence: CSVEQGAVGQYF.

The chain has TRBV5-1 and TRBJ2-2; TCRdb's assignment of TRBD2 cannot be checked, as there is no DNA. The CDR3 has 14 amino acids. Germline V lookup: CDR1 SGHRS, CDR2 YFSETQ. This CDR3 is CASSSWEERGELFF.

The chain employs TRBV11-2 and TRBJ2-1. The CDR3 runs to 15 residues. Germline loops: CDR1 SGHAT, CDR2 FQNNGV. The CDR3 is CASSLDLRGNNEQFF.

This chain joins TRBV6-5 and TRBJ1-1. The CDR3 is made up of 13 amino acids. Looked up from germline, CDR1 is MNHEY and CDR2 is SVGAGI. CDR3 sequence: CASSVDGYTEAFF.

The V and J genes are TRBV20-1 and TRBJ1-1. The CDR3 sequence is 15 residues long. Germline lookup yields CDR1 DFQATT and CDR2 SNEGSKA (reference sequence). The CDR3 here is CSARVRVVLGTEAFF.